This T cell receptor (beta chain) came from a study of blood T cell repertoires in COVID-19 (TCRdb year 2020). With regard to the full study: Collaborator samples came from the United States, Italy and Spain and covered acute and convalescent phases of COVID-19. The prospective study material was composed of cDNA or gDNA derived from T cells, B-cell-depleted T cells, or PBMCs. Deeply sampled blood TCRbeta repertoires from subjects exposed to, actively infected with, or recovered from COVID-19 were included in the dataset. The repertoires were made available in a free public database intended to serve as a resource for research on the immune response to SARS-CoV-2. Samples were obtained from the ongoing ImmuneRACE study (first 160 participants) and from some 1,300 subjects provided by 6 global collaborators. Nearly every sample came with metadata listing a de-identified subject ID, COVID-19 status, age in years and sex. Where available, HLA class I and class II types were taken from metadata supplied by the sample provider and were not determined by assay-based typing. Findings and caveats that apply to the study as a whole: Clinical and demographic metadata were provided uncurated, with the amount varying by source and participant.

This clone was detected only once. Its cognate antigen has yet to be identified. Base qualities were left out, and no much larger clone turns up one base away. Participants in the prospective study were aged about 18 to 100 years, lived in 20 to 25 United States geographic areas, and enrolled through a virtual design. To assign participants to cohorts, the prospective study relied on clinical history that participants themselves reported in a screening survey and a study questionnaire. For ImmuneRACE Cohort 3, a participant was defined as recovered based on two consecutive negative NP/OP PCR tests, clearance by a healthcare professional, or resolution of symptoms. Each participant in the prospective study had whole blood, serum and a nasopharyngeal or oropharyngeal swab collected by mobile phlebotomists. Prospective study participants could optionally give additional blood draws and questionnaires over an approximately two-month period. Blood samples from the prospective study were shipped frozen or at room temperature prior to DNA extraction.

TCRbeta CDR3 regions were amplified from genomic DNA using the immunoSEQ Assay, a bias-controlled multiplex PCR. On the authors' methods: Nucleated cell counts per sample were estimated from amplification of reference gene primers within the assay. To quantify the absolute abundance of each unique TCRbeta CDR3 rearrangement, sequence reads were collapsed and filtered. Productive Simpson clonality was computed per sample as the square root of Simpson's diversity index over productive rearrangements. Entries here come from immuneACCESS through TCRdb and include only in-frame sequences with V and J called. Some clones fail to appear in such tables; in the studies checked, an unresolved V gene covers under half of the shortfall, and the cause of the remainder is unknown. The D gene and trimming were derived from the DNA, and the V and J assignments and clone size from that table. This sample comprises a few hundred thousand clones, roughly 90% of them detected only once. Clones ranked in the top ten supply 2.5% to 3% of the sample.

This TCR was recovered from a woman in her 30s who had recovered from COVID-19. The sample taken for sequencing was PBMCs or T cells enriched from blood (not recorded which).

The encoded CDR3 is CASSRQREPHEQYF. The DNA sequence is TGTGCCAGCAGCAGACAGCGGGAGCCCCACGAGCAGTACTTC. This chain is built from TRBV7-2 and TRBJ2-7, with TRBD2 matching 8 junction bases. Germline trimming amounts to 5 bases on V and 5 bases on J, with 8 as the count of junction bases outside the gene matches. The germline V gene encodes CDR1 SGHTA and CDR2 FQGNSA. The cysteine opens and the phenylalanine closes a CDR3 of 14 amino acids. Only the CDR3 DNA is retained, 42 bases long and in frame from the first base.